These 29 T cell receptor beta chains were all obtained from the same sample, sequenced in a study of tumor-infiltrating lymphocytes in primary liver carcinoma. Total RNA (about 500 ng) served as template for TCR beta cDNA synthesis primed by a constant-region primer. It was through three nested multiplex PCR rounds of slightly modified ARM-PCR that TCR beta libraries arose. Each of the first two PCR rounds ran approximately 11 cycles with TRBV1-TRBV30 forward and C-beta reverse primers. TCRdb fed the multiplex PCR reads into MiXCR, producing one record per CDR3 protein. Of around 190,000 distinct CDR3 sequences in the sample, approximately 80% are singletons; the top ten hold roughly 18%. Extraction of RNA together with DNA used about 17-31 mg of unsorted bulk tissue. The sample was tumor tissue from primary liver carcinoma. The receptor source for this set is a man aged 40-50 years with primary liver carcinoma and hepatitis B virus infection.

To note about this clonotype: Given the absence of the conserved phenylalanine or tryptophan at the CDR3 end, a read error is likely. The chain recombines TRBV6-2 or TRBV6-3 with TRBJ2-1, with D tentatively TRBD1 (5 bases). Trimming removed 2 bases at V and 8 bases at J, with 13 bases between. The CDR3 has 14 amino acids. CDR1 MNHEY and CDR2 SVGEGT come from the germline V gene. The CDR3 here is CASSYATGSDEQFL. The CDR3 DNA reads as TGTGCCAGCAGTTACGCTACAGGATCAGATGAGCAGTTCTTA.

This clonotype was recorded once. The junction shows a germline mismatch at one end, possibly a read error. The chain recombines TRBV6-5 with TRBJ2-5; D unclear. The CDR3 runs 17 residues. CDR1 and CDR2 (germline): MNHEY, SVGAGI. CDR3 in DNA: TGTGCCAGCAGTTACTTGAGTAGTGGCGAGTCCCAAGAGAACCAGTACTTC. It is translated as CASSYLSSGESQENQYF.

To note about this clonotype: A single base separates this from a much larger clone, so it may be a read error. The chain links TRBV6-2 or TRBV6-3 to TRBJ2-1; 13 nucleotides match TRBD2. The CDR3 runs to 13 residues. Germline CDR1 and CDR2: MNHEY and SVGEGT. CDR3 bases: TGTGCCAGCAGGACTAGCGGGAGGAATGTGCAGTTCTTC. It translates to CASRTSGRNVQFF.

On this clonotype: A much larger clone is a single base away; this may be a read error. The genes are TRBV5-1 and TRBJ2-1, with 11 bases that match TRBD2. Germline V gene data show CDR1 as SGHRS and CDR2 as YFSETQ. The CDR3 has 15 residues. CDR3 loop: CASSLTSGSYNEPFF. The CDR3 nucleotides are TGCGCCAGCAGCCTCACTAGCGGGAGCTACAATGAGCCGTTCTTC. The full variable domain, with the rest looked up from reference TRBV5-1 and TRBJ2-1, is KAGVTQTPRYLIKTRGQQVTLSCSPISGHRSVSWYQQTPGQGLQFLFEYFSETQRNKGNFPGRFSGRQFSNSRSEMNVSTLELGDSALYLCASSLTSGSYNEPFFGPGTRLTVL.

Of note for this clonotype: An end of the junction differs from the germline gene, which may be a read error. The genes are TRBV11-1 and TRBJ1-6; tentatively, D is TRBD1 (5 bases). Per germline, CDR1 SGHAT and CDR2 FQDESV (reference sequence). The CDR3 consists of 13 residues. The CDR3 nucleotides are TGTGGCAGCAGCCGGACACTGATTTCACTCCTCCACTTT. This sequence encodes CGSSRTLISLLHF. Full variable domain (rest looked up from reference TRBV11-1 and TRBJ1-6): EAEVAQSPRYKITEKSQAVAFWCDPISGHATLYWYRQILGQGPELLVQFQDESVVDDSQLPKDRFSAERLKGVDSTLKIQPAELGDSAMYLCGSSRTLISLLHFGNGTRLTVT.

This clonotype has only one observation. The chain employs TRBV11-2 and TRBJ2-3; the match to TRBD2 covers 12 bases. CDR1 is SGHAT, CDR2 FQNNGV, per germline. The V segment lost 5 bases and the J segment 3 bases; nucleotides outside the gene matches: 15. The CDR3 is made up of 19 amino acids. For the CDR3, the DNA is TGTGCCAGCAGCCGATCGTCGAGACTAGCGGGAGAAAGGACAGATACGCAGTATTTT. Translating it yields CASSRSSRLAGERTDTQYF.

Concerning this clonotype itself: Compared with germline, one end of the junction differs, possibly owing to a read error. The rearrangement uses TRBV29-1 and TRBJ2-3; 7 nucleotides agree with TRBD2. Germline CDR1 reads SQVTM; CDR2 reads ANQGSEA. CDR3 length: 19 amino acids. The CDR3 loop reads CSVVGTLARGDSIADRQYF. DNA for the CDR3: TGCAGCGTTGTGGGAACACTAGCGAGAGGTGATAGTATCGCAGATAGGCAGTATTTT.

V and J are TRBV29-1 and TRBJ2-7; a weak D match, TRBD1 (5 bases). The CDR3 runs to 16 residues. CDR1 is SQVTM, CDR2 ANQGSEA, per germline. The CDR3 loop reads CRDMTSGTGTPYEQYF. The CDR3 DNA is TGCAGGGACATGACATCTGGCACAGGCACTCCCTACGAGCAGTACTTC.

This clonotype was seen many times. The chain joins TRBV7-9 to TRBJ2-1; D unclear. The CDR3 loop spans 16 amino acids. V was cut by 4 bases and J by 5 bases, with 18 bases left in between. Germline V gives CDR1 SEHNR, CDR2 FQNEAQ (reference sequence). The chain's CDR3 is CASSSATRTPNNEQFF. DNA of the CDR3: TGTGCCAGCAGCTCTGCTACCCGAACACCCAACAATGAGCAGTTCTTC.

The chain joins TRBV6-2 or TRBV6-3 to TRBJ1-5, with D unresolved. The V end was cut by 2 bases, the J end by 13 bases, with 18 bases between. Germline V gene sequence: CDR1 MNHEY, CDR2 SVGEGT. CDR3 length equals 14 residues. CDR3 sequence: CASSYRPSNQSQHF. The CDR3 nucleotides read TGTGCCAGCAGTTACCGACCTAGCAATCAGTCACAGCATTTT.

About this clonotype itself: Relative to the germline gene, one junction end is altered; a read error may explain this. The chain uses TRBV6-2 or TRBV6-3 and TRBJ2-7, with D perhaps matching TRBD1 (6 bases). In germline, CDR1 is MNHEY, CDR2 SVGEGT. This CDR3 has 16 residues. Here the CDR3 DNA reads TGTGCCAGCAGTAACTCGACGCAGGGGAATCGCTACGAGCAGTACTTC. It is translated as CASSNSTQGNRYEQYF.

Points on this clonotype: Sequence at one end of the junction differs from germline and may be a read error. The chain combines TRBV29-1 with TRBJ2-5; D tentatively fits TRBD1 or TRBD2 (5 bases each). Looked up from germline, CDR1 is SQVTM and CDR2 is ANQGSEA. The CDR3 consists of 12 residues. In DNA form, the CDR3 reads TGCAGCGCTCCACTGGGGGTGGAGACCCAGTGCTTC. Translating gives CSAPLGVETQCF.

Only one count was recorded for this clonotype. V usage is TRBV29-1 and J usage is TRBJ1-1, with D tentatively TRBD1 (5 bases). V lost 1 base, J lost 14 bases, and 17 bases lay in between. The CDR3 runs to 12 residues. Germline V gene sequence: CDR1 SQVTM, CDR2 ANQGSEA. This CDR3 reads CSVEGSGQGAFF. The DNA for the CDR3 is TGCAGCGTTGAAGGGAGTGGCCAGGGAGCATTCTTT.

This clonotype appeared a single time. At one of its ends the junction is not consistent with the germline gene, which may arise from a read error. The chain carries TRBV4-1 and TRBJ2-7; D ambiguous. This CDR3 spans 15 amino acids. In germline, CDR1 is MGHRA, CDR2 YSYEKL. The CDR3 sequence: CASSHVRPNSYDQYF. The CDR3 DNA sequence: TGCGCTAGCAGCCATGTCAGGCCCAACTCCTACGACCAGTACTTC.

CDR3 loop: CSVATGSKGQPQHF. CDR3 coding DNA: TGCAGTGTAGCGACAGGGAGTAAAGGTCAGCCCCAGCATTTT. The chain joins TRBV29-1 to TRBJ1-5; 7 bases fit TRBD1. Germline CDR1 SQVTM, CDR2 ANQGSEA. This CDR3 is built from 14 residues.

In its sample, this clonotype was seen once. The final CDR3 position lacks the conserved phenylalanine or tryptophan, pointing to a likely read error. The CDR3 DNA sequence: TGTGCCAGAGGTGCCGTAGCGGGATGGGTAAACAATGAGCAGTTCTAC. Its protein product is CARGAVAGWVNNEQFY. The V gene is TRBV14, the J gene TRBJ2-1; 8 nucleotides match TRBD2. The CDR3 runs 16 residues. Germline lookup yields CDR1 SGHDN and CDR2 FVKESK. J lost 5 bases, V lost 9 bases, and 15 bases had no gene match.

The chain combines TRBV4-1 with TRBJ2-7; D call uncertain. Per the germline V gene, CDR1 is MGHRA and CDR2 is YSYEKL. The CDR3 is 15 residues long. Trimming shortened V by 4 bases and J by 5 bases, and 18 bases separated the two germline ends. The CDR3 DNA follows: TGCGCCAGCAGCCCCAGAGAGGAACTCTTCCACGAGCAGTACTTC. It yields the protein CASSPREELFHEQYF.

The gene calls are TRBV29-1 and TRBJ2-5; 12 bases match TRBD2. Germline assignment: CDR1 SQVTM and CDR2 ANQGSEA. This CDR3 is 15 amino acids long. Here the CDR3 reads CIFQTSGSRAETQYF. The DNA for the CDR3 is TGCATCTTTCAGACTAGCGGGAGTAGGGCAGAGACCCAGTACTTC.

DNA of the CDR3: TGCGCCAGCAGCTTAACCCTAGGGTGGGGCCACAATGAGCAGTTCTTC. Its translation: CASSLTLGWGHNEQFF. This chain links TRBV5-1 with TRBJ2-1; D is perhaps TRBD1 (5 bases). With 2 bases removed from V and 5 bases from J, the gap between germline ends came to 17 bases. The germline CDR1 and CDR2 sequences are SGHRS and YFSETQ. The CDR3 length is 16 residues.

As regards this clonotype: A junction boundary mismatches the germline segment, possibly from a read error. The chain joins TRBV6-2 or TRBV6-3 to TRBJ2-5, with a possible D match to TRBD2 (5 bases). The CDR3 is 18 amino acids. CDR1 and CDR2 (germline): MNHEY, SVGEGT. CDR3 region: CASSSHPRDLLYQEIQYF. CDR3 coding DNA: TGTGCCAGCAGTTCCCACCCTCGGGATCTCCTGTATCAAGAGATCCAGTACTTC.

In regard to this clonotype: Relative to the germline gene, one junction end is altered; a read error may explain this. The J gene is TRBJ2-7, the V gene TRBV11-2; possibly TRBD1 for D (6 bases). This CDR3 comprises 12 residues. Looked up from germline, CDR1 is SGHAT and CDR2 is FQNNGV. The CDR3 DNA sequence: TGTGGCAGCAGCCAAGAACAGGGATTCAAGTACTTT. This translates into CGSSQEQGFKYF.

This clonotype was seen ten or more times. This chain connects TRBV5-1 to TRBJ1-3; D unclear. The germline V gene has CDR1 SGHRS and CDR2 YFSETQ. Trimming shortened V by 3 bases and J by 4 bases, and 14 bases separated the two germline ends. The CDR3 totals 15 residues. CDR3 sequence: CASSSPAANGNTIYF. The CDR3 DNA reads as TGCGCCAGCAGCTCGCCGGCAGCTAACGGAAACACCATATATTTT.

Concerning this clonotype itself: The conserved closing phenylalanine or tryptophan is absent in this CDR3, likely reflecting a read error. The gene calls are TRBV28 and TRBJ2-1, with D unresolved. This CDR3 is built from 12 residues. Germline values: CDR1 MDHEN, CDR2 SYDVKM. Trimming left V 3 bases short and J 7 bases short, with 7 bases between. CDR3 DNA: TGTGCCAGCAGTTTTGAGGTGAATGAGCAGTTCCTC. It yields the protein CASSFEVNEQFL.

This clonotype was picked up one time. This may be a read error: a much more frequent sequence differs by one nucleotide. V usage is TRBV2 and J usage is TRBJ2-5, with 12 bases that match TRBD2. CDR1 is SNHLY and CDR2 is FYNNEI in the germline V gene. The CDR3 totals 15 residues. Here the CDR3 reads CASSGTSGYQEIQYF. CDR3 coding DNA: TGTGCCAGCAGCGGGACTAGCGGGTACCAAGAGATCCAGTACTTC.

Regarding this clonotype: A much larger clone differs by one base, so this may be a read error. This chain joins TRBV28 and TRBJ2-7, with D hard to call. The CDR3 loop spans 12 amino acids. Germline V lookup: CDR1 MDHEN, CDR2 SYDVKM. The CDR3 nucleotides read TGTCCCAGCAGTTATTTCACGGACGAGCAGTACTTC. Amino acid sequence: CPSSYFTDEQYF.

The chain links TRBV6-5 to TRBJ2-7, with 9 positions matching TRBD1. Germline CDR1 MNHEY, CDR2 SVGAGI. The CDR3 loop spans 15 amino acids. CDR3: CTGKRDRDISYEQYF. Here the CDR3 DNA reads TGTACCGGTAAACGGGACAGGGACATATCCTACGAGCAGTACTTC.

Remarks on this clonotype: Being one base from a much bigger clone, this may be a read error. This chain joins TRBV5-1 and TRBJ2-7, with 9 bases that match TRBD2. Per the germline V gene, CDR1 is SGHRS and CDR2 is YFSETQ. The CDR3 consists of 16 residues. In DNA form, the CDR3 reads TGCGCCGGCAGCCTGGGGTCGACTAGCGGAGTCTACGAGCAGTACTTC. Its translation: CAGSLGSTSGVYEQYF.

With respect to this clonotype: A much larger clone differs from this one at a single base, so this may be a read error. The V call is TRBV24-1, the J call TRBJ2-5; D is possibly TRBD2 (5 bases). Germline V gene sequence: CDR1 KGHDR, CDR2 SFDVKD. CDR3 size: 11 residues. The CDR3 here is CVTSVSGTQYF. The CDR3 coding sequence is TGTGTCACCAGTGTATCGGGAACCCAGTACTTC.

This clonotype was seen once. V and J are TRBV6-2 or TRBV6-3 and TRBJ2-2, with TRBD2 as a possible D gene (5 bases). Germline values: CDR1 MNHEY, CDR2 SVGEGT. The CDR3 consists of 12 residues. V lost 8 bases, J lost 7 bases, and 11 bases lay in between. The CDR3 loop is CASCRDIGELFF. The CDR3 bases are TGTGCCAGCTGCCGGGATATCGGGGAGCTGTTTTTT.